This T cell receptor (beta chain) is drawn from a study of blood T cells in healthy people across ages. Germline values: CDR1 MNHEY, CDR2 SVGAGI. There are 12 residues in the CDR3. Trimming took 6 bases from V and 4 from J, leaving 10 bases between them. The second PCR ran roughly 7 to 11 cycles with a sample-barcoded 5' primer and J-beta primers. The authors tagged each cDNA molecule using a template-switch adaptor with 12 random nucleotides. TCRdb ran MiXCR on the 5' RACE reads and lists one entry per CDR3 protein. The data show over 950,000 distinct CDR3 sequences, with roughly 51% seen just once and around a fifth held by the top ten. Points from the study as a whole: The CMV status of each donor remained undetermined, and this could have confounded shifts in expanded clonotypes.

Isolated per sample were at least 7 million PBMCs. With respect to this clonotype: Its specificity is not known.

This receptor was obtained from a woman aged 55-69 years in good health. The specimen sequenced was blood. J is TRBJ2-7 and V is TRBV6-5; D is possibly TRBD1 (5 bases). The CDR3 is CASRAGHYEQYF. The CDR3, as DNA: TGTGCCAGCAGAGCCGGACATTACGAGCAGTACTTC.